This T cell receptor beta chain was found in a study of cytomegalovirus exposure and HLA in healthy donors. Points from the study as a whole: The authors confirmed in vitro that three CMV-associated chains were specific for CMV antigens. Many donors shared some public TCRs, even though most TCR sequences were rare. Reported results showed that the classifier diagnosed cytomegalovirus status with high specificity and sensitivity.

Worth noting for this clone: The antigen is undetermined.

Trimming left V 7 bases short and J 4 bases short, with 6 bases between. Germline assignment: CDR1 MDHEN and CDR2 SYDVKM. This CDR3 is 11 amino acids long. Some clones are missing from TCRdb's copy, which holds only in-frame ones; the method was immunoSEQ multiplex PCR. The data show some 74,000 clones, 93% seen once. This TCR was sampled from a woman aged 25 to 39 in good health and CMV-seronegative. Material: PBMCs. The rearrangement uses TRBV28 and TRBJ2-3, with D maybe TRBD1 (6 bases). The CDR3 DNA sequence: TGTGCCAGCAAGGGGGCAGATACGCAGTATTTT. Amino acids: CASKGADTQYF.